The sequence of this T cell receptor (beta chain) was determined in a study of T cell responses to AZD1222 COVID-19 vaccine. Sequencing used immunoSEQ multiplex PCR; TCRdb keeps in-frame clones, though not all of them. This table holds about 110,000 clones, around 90% found once. The sequenced sample was peripheral blood, obtained on day 0 of AZD1222 vaccination. This TCR was sampled from an adult in good health.

DNA for the CDR3: TGTGCCAGCAGCGTAGGGAGCGGGGGGAGCTACGAGCAGTACTTC. Its translation: CASSVGSGGSYEQYF. The chain is built from TRBV9 and TRBJ2-7; 9 nucleotides agree with TRBD2. This CDR3 is 15 amino acids long. Germline CDR1 reads SGDLS; CDR2 reads YYNGEE. V lost 0 bases to trimming and J lost 3 bases; unmatched junction nucleotides: 4. Looking up the rest from reference TRBV9 and TRBJ2-7 gives the full variable domain: DSGVTQTPKHLITATGQRVTLRCSPRSGDLSVYWYQQSLDQGLQFLIQYYNGEERAKGNILERFSAQQFPDLHSELNLSSLELGDSALYFCASSVGSGGSYEQYFGPGTRLTVT.